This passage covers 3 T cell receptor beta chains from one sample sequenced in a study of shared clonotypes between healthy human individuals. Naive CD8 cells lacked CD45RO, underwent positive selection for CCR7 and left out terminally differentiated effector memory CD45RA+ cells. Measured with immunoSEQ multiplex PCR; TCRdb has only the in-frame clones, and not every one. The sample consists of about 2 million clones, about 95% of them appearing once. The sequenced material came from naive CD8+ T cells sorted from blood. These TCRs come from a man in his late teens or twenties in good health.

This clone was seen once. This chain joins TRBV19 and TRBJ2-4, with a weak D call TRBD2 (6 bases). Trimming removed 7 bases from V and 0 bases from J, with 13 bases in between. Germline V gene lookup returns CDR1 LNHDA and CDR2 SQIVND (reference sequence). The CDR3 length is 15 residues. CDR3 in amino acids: CASKPSVVAKNIQYF. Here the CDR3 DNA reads TGTGCCAGTAAGCCTAGCGTCGTAGCCAAAAACATTCAGTACTTC.

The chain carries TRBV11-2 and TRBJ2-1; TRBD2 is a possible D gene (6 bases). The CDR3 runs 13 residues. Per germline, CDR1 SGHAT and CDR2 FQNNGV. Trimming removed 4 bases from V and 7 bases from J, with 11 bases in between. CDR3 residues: CASSSDYLNEQFF. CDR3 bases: TGTGCCAGCAGCTCGGACTATTTAAATGAGCAGTTCTTC.

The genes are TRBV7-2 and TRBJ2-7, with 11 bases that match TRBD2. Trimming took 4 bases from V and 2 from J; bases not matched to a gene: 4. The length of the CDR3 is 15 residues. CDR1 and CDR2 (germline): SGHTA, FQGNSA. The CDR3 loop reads CASSSGTSGAYEQYF. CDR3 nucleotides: TGTGCCAGCAGCTCGGGGACTAGCGGTGCCTACGAGCAGTACTTC.